The rows below give T cell receptor beta chains drawn from one sample of a study of cytomegalovirus exposure and HLA in healthy donors. Sequencing used immunoSEQ multiplex PCR; TCRdb keeps in-frame clones, though not all of them. Here the sample spans around 120,000 clones, over 65% being singletons. Sequences were obtained from PBMCs. These receptors originate from a woman aged 25 to 39 in good health and CMV-seropositive. CDR3s leave out the opening cysteine and the closing phenylalanine or tryptophan.

V gene,J gene,CDR3 length,CDR3 protein
TRBV2,TRBJ2-1,16,ASGAPGLAGGKYNEQF
TRBV5-1,TRBJ2-2,12,ASSFNINTGELF
TRBV15,TRBJ1-5,14,ATSREGGYSNQPQH
TRBV29-1,NA,12,SVSRGSDGYEQY
TRBV5-4,TRBJ2-5,13,ASSEGPSAEETQY
TRBV28,TRBJ1-5,13,ASSPRGVGNQPQH
TRBV10-2,TRBJ2-7,13,ATRRVGVEAYEQY
TRBV28,TRBJ2-5,13,ASIQRGGSGETQY
TRBV4-1,TRBJ2-5,13,ASSQVGLHQETQY
TRBV7-7,TRBJ2-2,15,ASSESWDRRNTGELF
TRBV28,TRBJ1-2,13,ASSPPGTGNYGYT
TRBV7-9,TRBJ1-1,12,SSSPGGLGTEAF
TRBV23-1,TRBJ1-3,20,ASSQSGSNRFGQHFSGNTIY
TRBV4-2,TRBJ2-7,13,ASSPGTGGALGQY
TRBV27,TRBJ1-1,13,ASSLIGTGYTEAF